Below, 21 T cell receptor beta chains from the same sample are listed, as sequenced in a study of vaccination and CD4 T cells after COVID-19. No antigen is known for these receptors. At the Johns Hopkins FTIC core, DNA taken from cultured CD4+ T cells was sequenced by way of the Oncomine TCR Beta short-read assay. TCRdb redid the calling of the PCR reads with MiXCR, one entry per CDR3 protein. The table lists a few thousand distinct CDR3 sequences, around two fifths of them singletons. The treatment denotes: roughly 10-day PBMC culture with coronavirus spike peptide pools or control peptides (ViraFEST assay). What was sequenced was CD4+ T cells from blood, cultured in vitro. These TCRs come from a human donor who had recovered from COVID-19.

The V call is TRBV2, the J call TRBJ2-2; D may be TRBD1 or TRBD2 (6 bases each). CDR3 length: 18 amino acids. The germline V and J ends were trimmed by 6 bases and 0 bases, with 20 bases remaining between them. Germline-derived CDR1 and CDR2 are SNHLY and FYNNEI. In nucleotides, the CDR3 is TGTGCCAGCAGCCCCCGGGGGCCGGGTGGTGCGAACACCGGGGAGCTGTTTTTT. This gives the protein CASSPRGPGGANTGELFF.

J is TRBJ2-5 and V is TRBV4-2; 10 bases are shared with TRBD2. This CDR3 is built from 16 residues. V dropped 1 base and J dropped 2; count of bases not matched to a gene: 4. Germline CDR1 reads LGHNA; CDR2 reads YNFKEQ. CDR3 protein: CASSQGQGLAQETQYF. The CDR3 DNA sequence: TGTGCCAGCAGCCAAGGTCAGGGACTAGCGCAAGAGACCCAGTACTTC.

This clonotype was recorded a few times. CDR3 residues: CASSLTGQGGYGYTF. In DNA form, the CDR3 reads TGTGCCAGCAGCCTAACCGGGCAGGGGGGCTATGGCTACACCTTC. The chain has TRBV7-2 and TRBJ1-2, with TRBD1 identical over 7 bases. The CDR3 extends over 15 amino acids. Germline V lookup: CDR1 SGHTA, CDR2 FQGNSA. The junction had 10 bases not matched to a gene; V was cut back by 5 bases and J by 4 bases. Drawing the rest from reference TRBV7-2 and TRBJ1-2, the complete variable domain is GAGVSQSPSNKVTEKGKDVELRCDPISGHTALYWYRQSLGQGLEFLIYFQGNSAPDKSGLPSDRFSAERTGGSVSTLTIQRTQQEDSAVYLCASSLTGQGGYGYTFGSGTRLTVV.

The chain links TRBV20-1 to TRBJ2-3; tentatively, D is TRBD1 or TRBD2 (5 bases each). The germline V gene encodes CDR1 DFQATT and CDR2 SNEGSKA (reference sequence). This CDR3 comprises 14 residues. The V end lost 3 bases, the J end lost 3 bases, and 13 bases lay between the germline ends. The DNA for the CDR3 is TGCAGTGCTAGCCCCGGGACCGTTACAGATACGCAGTATTTT. Translating gives CSASPGTVTDTQYF.

This clonotype has just a few counts. This chain connects TRBV15 to TRBJ2-7; 11 bases are shared with TRBD2. The V segment lost 5 bases and the J segment 3 bases; nucleotides outside the gene matches: 9. The CDR3 spans 16 residues. Germline CDR1 LNHNV, CDR2 YYDKDF (reference sequence). The CDR3 DNA sequence: TGTGCCACCAGCGGGCGGGGACTAGCGGCTGACTACGAGCAGTACTTC. Protein sequence: CATSGRGLAADYEQYF.

The V gene is TRBV19, the J gene TRBJ2-5, with D possibly being TRBD1 or TRBD2 (6 bases each). This CDR3 is 14 amino acids long. Trimming took 6 bases from V and 1 from J, leaving 12 bases between them. CDR1 LNHDA and CDR2 SQIVND come from the germline V gene (reference sequence). The CDR3 protein is CASSRGGLQETQYF. The CDR3 coding sequence is TGTGCCAGTAGCCGAGGGGGACTCCAAGAGACCCAGTACTTC.

This clonotype has more than one count but fewer than ten. The chain is built from TRBV20-1 and TRBJ2-2; TRBD2 might be the D (5 bases). Trimming left V 7 bases short and J 0 bases short, with 12 bases between. CDR3 length: 14 amino acids. Germline V gene lookup returns CDR1 DFQATT and CDR2 SNEGSKA (reference sequence). The CDR3 DNA reads as TGCAGTGGTCCAACTAGAACGAACACCGGGGAGCTGTTTTTT. It specifies CSGPTRTNTGELFF.

The rearrangement joins TRBV5-4 to TRBJ2-5, with D tentatively TRBD2 (5 bases). V lost 3 bases and J 1 base, leaving 13 bases between the germline ends. The V gene's germline CDR1 is SGHNT and CDR2 YYREEE (reference sequence). The CDR3 loop spans 15 amino acids. CDR3 in DNA: TGTGCCAGCAGCTCTGGTGGCGAGGGCCAAGAGACCCAGTACTTC. Its translation: CASSSGGEGQETQYF.

CDR3 sequence (DNA): TGTGCCAGCAGTTACACGACCGACAGGGGTGGGGCCAACGTCCTGACTTTC. It translates to CASSYTTDRGGANVLTF. V usage is TRBV25-1 and J usage is TRBJ2-6, with TRBD1 matching over 8 bases. The CDR3 runs 17 residues. V lost 5 bases to trimming and J lost 3 bases; unmatched junction nucleotides: 9. Germline CDR1 reads MGHDK; CDR2 reads SYGVNS.

The chain carries TRBV7-6 and TRBJ1-1; no definite D call. The CDR3 is made up of 16 amino acids. V gave up 1 base and J gave up 3 bases, with 15 bases separating them. Germline values: CDR1 SGHVS, CDR2 FNYEAQ. CDR3 sequence (DNA): TGTGCCAGCAGCTTAGTCTTTGGGTTGCCGGACACTGAAGCTTTCTTT. This sequence encodes CASSLVFGLPDTEAFF.

The chain uses TRBV5-4 and TRBJ1-3; D uncertain. Trimming took 0 bases from V and 1 from J, leaving 5 bases between them. The CDR3 spans 14 residues. Germline V CDR1 and CDR2: SGHNT, YYREEE (reference sequence). In nucleotides, the CDR3 is TGTGCCAGCAGCTTGGAAATATCTGGAAACACCATATATTTT. Residues: CASSLEISGNTIYF.

The sample holds a few counts of this clonotype. The V and J genes are TRBV7-3 and TRBJ1-5; possible D gene TRBD1, 6 bases. Trimming took 8 bases from V and 4 from J, leaving 12 bases between them. CDR1 SGHTA and CDR2 FQGTGA come from the germline V gene. The CDR3 sequence is 13 residues long. The CDR3 spells CASSAGANQPQHF. DNA for the CDR3: TGTGCCAGCTCGGCAGGGGCGAATCAGCCCCAGCATTTT.

Judged by abundance, this clonotype is medium-sized. One end of the junction varies from germline; a read error may be responsible. The gene calls are TRBV24-1 and TRBJ2-7; the D is unclear. The CDR3 has 8 amino acids. CDR1 KGHDR and CDR2 SFDVKD come from the germline V gene. The CDR3 region is CATSESSF. CDR3 nucleotides: TGTGCCACCAGTGAGAGTAGCTTC.

This clonotype was detected only a few times. The rearrangement joins TRBV20-1 to TRBJ2-7; D may be TRBD2 (5 bases). CDR1 DFQATT and CDR2 SNEGSKA come from the germline V gene (reference sequence). CDR3 length: 14 residues. V was shortened by 0 bases and J by 3 bases, with 12 bases between the two germline ends. CDR3 amino acids: CSARDAVGVYEQYF. The CDR3 DNA sequence: TGCAGTGCTAGAGATGCTGTGGGAGTCTACGAGCAGTACTTC.

A few counts support this clonotype. The chain uses TRBV20-1 and TRBJ2-3; 7 nucleotides agree with TRBD2. The V gene's germline CDR1 is DFQATT and CDR2 SNEGSKA (reference sequence). This CDR3 comprises 13 residues. The chain's CDR3 is CSESGVGTDTQYF. CDR3 sequence (DNA): TGCAGCGAAAGCGGGGTGGGCACAGATACGCAGTATTTT.

The chain combines TRBV18 with TRBJ2-3; D is possibly TRBD2 (5 bases). The V and J ends lost 8 bases and 5 bases respectively, with 17 bases between them. Germline loops: CDR1 KGHSH, CDR2 LQKENI. The CDR3 length is 14 residues. CDR3 in DNA: TGTGCCAGCGCAAGTGAGACTATTCTAGATACGCAGTATTTT. Translating it yields CASASETILDTQYF.

This chain uses TRBV7-9 with TRBJ1-5; D is possibly TRBD1 (6 bases). This CDR3 is built from 14 residues. V lost 5 bases to trimming and J lost 7 bases, with 15 bases between them. Germline CDR1 and CDR2: SEHNR and FQNEAQ (reference sequence). The CDR3 sequence: CASSNLTGNQPQHF. The CDR3 DNA follows: TGTGCCAGCAGCAATCTTACAGGGAACCAGCCCCAGCATTTT.

V gene TRBV18 combines with J gene TRBJ2-3; TRBD2 agrees at 8 bases. CDR1 and CDR2 from the germline V gene are KGHSH and LQKENI. With 0 bases clipped from V and 4 bases from J, the junction kept 9 bases outside the gene matches. CDR3 length equals 17 residues. The CDR3 spells CASSPPRLAGGADTQYF. The CDR3 coding sequence is TGTGCCAGCTCACCACCGCGGCTAGCGGGTGGTGCAGATACGCAGTATTTT.

This clonotype appeared a few times. This sequence joins TRBV6-1 and TRBJ1-1, with unresolved D. CDR3 length equals 12 residues. Germline V gene lookup returns CDR1 MNHNS and CDR2 SASEGT. V lost 5 bases to trimming and J lost 11 bases, with 15 bases between them. This CDR3 is CASSLTNPRAFF. The CDR3 DNA reads TGTGCCAGCAGTCTCACGAACCCGAGGGCTTTCTTT.

This clonotype was found a few times. The rearrangement links TRBV11-1 to TRBJ2-3, with D tentatively TRBD2 (6 bases). This CDR3 region has 16 residues. In germline, CDR1 is SGHAT, CDR2 FQDESV (reference sequence). V lost 4 bases, J lost 0 bases, and 14 bases lay in between. The CDR3 bases are TGTGCCAGCAGCTCCCAGGAGCGGGTTAGCACAGATACGCAGTATTTT. Its translation is CASSSQERVSTDTQYF.

V is TRBV9 and J is TRBJ2-3; D tentatively reads TRBD1 or TRBD2 (5 bases each). The CDR3 runs 15 residues. The germline V gene has CDR1 SGDLS and CDR2 YYNGEE. Trimming removed 2 bases at V and 4 bases at J, with 14 bases between. The CDR3 DNA reads as TGTGCCAGCAGCGTCCGGGACCTCCGGGCAGATACGCAGTATTTT. Amino acids: CASSVRDLRADTQYF.